This T cell receptor beta chain appears in the sequencing data of a study of cytomegalovirus exposure and HLA in healthy donors. The overall study: Earlier work reported some 110 million unique TCR beta sequences from 170 million or so T cells. The study, taken as a whole, reports: Usually a TCR sequence was rare, but some public TCRs were found in many donors.

This clone was counted a single time. Its antigen is unidentified. CDR1 is LNHNV and CDR2 is YYDKDF in the germline V gene (reference sequence). The V gene lost 1 base and the J gene lost 1 base, with 13 bases spanning the gap. The CDR3 contains 16 residues. Researchers ran the PCR with 60 Vbeta and 13 Jbeta primers. The assay was immunoSEQ multiplex PCR, and TCRdb's table has in-frame clones only and misses some. The repertoire holds about 140,000 clones, with over 75% as singletons. Material: PBMCs. This receptor was taken from a man in his fifties or sixties in good health and CMV-seronegative. V gene TRBV15 combines with J gene TRBJ1-1, with a weak D call TRBD1 (6 bases). This CDR3 is CATSRVSGHPNTEAFF. DNA of the CDR3: TGTGCCACCAGCAGAGTATCGGGACACCCGAACACTGAAGCTTTCTTT.